This T cell receptor (beta chain) was obtained from a study of T cell responses to AZD1222 COVID-19 vaccine (dated by TCRdb to about 2021). Study-wide context: Because spike-specific TCR depth and breadth did not differ between the two schedules, AZD1222 recipients who got a second dose at roughly 4 weeks were pooled with those who got a second dose at roughly 12 weeks. TCR sequencing covered some 250 trial participants: approximately 200 given two doses of AZD1222 and 26 given two doses of MenACWY control vaccine. Enrollment into the trials was organized by age into subgroups of 18-55, 56-69 and 70-plus years, and those subgroups contained 148, 28 and 57 TCR-sequenced participants, respectively. What the study reported, not specific to this receptor: After two AZD1222 doses, spike-specific TCR breadth and depth were significantly higher than at day 0 and than in MenACWY recipients. Most participants were white British and females outnumbered males, and the authors suggested that clonal diversity may have been underestimated. Because no samples from the day 14 peak response were available, repertoires could be characterized only after the peak T cell response. Reportedly, almost half of the unique spike-specific TCRs recognized epitopes lying outside the regions that are mutated in the B.1.351 and B.1.1.7 variants. In the small 56-69-year group, the increase in depth fell short of significance, most likely because of low power. The vaccine-associated CD4 TCRs covered the entire spike protein, and the dominant responses fell in regions 160-218 and 743-854. Conclusions about previously exposed vaccinees were limited because only a handful of AZD1222 recipients were SARS-CoV-2 seropositive at baseline.

The CDR3 regions of human TCRbeta chains were analyzed by immunosequencing. On the study's bioinformatics: Repertoire TCRs were matched against a reference library of SARS-CoV-2-specific TCRs generated with the MIRA antigen-specificity platform. Breadth was defined as the fraction of unique TCRs that were SARS-CoV-2-associated, and depth was defined as the fraction of total T cells that were SARS-CoV-2-associated. Using the MIRA data, every spike-specific TCR was mapped to the spike region that the TCR reacted to and assigned to either a CD4 or a CD8 class. Log10-transformed breadth and depth values were compared by one-way ANOVA with Sidak's multiple comparisons tests. TCRdb limited this immuneACCESS table to in-frame rearrangements with V and J called. A share of clones is missing; checked studies link under half to unresolved V genes, and the rest is unexplained. V and J calls and clone size are given by that table; D and trimming were obtained from the DNA. A total of around 89,000 clones appear in this sample, approximately 91% of them only once. The top ten hold 20% to 25% of the sample.

The sample's time point label, in plain terms: baseline before first vaccination. Vaccinee samples were obtained from the UK trials COV001 and COV002, which included a single-blind randomized controlled phase 2/3 trial of AZD1222 (ChAdOx1 nCoV-19) in healthy adults. For TCRbeta chain sequencing, PBMC samples from trial participants were taken at day 0 and at day 28 after the second dose. For this clone: Its antigen is currently not known. Within one base of it there is no much larger clone, and no base qualities were kept.

The sequenced sample was peripheral blood, obtained on day 0 of AZD1222 vaccination. This clonotype originated in an adult in good health.

In nucleotide form, the sequence is TGCGCCAGCAGCTTCGGGACAGCCGATGGGAATTCACCCCTCCACTTT. This sequence encodes CASSFGTADGNSPLHF. Recombination joined TRBV5-1 with TRBJ1-6; TRBD1 aligns with 7 central bases. Reading from cysteine to phenylalanine, the CDR3 counts 16 amino acids. The only DNA kept is the CDR3, 48 bases in frame from the first base. Trimming takes 2 bases off V and 7 bases off J; junction bases not matched to a gene: 9. According to the germline V gene, CDR1 reads SGHRS and CDR2 reads YFSETQ.